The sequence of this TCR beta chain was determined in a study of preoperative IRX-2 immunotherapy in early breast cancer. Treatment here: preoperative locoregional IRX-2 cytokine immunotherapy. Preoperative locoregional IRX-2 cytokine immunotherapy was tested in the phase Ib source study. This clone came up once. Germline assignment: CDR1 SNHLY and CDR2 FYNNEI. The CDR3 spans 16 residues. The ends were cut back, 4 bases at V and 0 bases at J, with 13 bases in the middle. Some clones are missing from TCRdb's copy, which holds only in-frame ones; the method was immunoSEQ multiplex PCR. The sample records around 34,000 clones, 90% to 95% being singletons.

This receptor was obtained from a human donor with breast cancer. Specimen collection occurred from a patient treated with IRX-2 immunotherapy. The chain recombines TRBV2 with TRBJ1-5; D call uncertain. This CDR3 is CASSVHSPYSNQPQHF. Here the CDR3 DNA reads TGTGCCAGCAGTGTACACAGTCCATATAGCAATCAGCCCCAGCATTTT.